The rows below give T cell receptor beta chains drawn from one sample of a study of blood T cell repertoires in COVID-19. Clones were read by immunoSEQ multiplex PCR, and TCRdb kept only the in-frame ones, dropping some. The sample carries more than 65,000 clones, about nine tenths recorded once. Sequenced: peripheral blood. These receptors were taken from a man aged 45 to 65 with active COVID-19. Each CDR3 is given with its conserved first and last residue. A D gene is named only where the DNA matches it firmly. Only part of the rows carry a size: once, few, many, or a class if the clone is expanded.

v_call,j_call,d_call,clone_size,cdr3_aa,cdr3_nt
TRBV7-9,TRBJ2-1,-,-,CASSPSLARVDEQFF,TGTGCCAGCAGCCCCTCCCTAGCTAGGGTAGATGAGCAGTTCTTC
TRBV2,TRBJ1-5,-,-,CASSDAGSRNQPQHF,TGTGCCAGCAGTGACGCAGGGTCGCGCAATCAGCCCCAGCATTTT
TRBV4-3,TRBJ1-2,TRBD1,-,CASSANLFGDRSNYGYTF,TGCGCCAGCAGCGCCAATTTATTCGGGGACAGGTCTAACTATGGCTACACCTTC
TRBV15,TRBJ1-1,-,-,CATSRDSAPPGNTEAFF,TGTGCCACCAGCAGAGATAGCGCTCCTCCGGGGAACACTGAAGCTTTCTTT
TRBV11-2,TRBJ2-1,-,-,CASSLVPTQAGSYNEQFF,TGTGCCAGCAGCTTAGTCCCAACACAAGCAGGTTCCTACAATGAGCAGTTCTTC
TRBV12-3/TRBV12-4,TRBJ1-1,-,once,CASSLYRDTEAFF,TGTGCCAGCAGTCTATACAGGGACACTGAAGCTTTCTTT
TRBV28,TRBJ2-1,-,-,CASSWTVAVSYNEQFF,TGTGCCAGCAGTTGGACGGTAGCGGTCTCCTACAATGAGCAGTTCTTC
TRBV3-1/TRBV3-2,TRBJ2-1,-,-,CASSLGHGGNEQFF,TGTGCCAGCAGCCTGGGACATGGAGGCAATGAGCAGTTCTTC
TRBV7-2,TRBJ1-4,TRBD1,-,CASRRTGTATEKLFF,TGTGCCAGCAGAAGAACAGGGACAGCTACTGAAAAACTGTTTTTT
TRBV6-4,TRBJ1-1,-,few,CASSALPGTEAFF,TGTGCCAGCAGTGCCCTGCCGGGCACTGAAGCTTTCTTT
TRBV5-4,TRBJ1-4,-,-,CASSLDASTHEKLFF,TGTGCCAGCAGCTTGGATGCCAGTACGCACGAAAAACTGTTTTTT
TRBV11-1,TRBJ2-7,TRBD1,-,CASSLTGGYEQYF,TGTGCCAGCAGCTTGACAGGGGGCTACGAGCAGTACTTC
TRBV28,TRBJ1-3,TRBD1,-,CASSLGQGYGNTIYF,TGTGCCAGCAGTTTGGGACAGGGGTATGGAAACACCATATATTTT
TRBV30,TRBJ1-5,-,-,CAWSRPGGESKPQHF,TGTGCCTGGAGTCGGCCAGGCGGGGAGAGTAAGCCCCAGCATTTT
TRBV7-9,TRBJ2-3,TRBD2,-,CASSLASAGGYTDTQYF,TGTGCCAGCAGCTTAGCCTCAGCGGGGGGGTACACAGATACGCAGTATTTT